These 13 T cell receptor beta chains share one sample of origin, sequenced in a study of regulatory T cells in long-lasting Graves disease. The sample's time point: persistent/refractory GD, antithyroid drugs over 5 years with positive TRAb. The TCR library used RNA extracted from PBMCs. Both iRepertoire HTBI primers and Arm-PCR of CDR3 regions were used to build the TCR beta libraries. Using its own MiXCR run on the multiplex PCR reads, TCRdb lists one record per CDR3 protein. This table has a few hundred thousand distinct CDR3 sequences, roughly 21% appearing once. The sample consisted of peripheral blood mononuclear cells (PBMCs), taken when the disease was refractory, from a patient treated with antithyroid drugs. The source is a female donor with Graves disease.

This clonotype has at least ten counts. The chain carries TRBV2 and TRBJ1-1; the match to TRBD1 covers 8 bases. V dropped 6 bases and J dropped 3; count of bases not matched to a gene: 9. The CDR3 contains 15 residues. The germline V gene has CDR1 SNHLY and CDR2 FYNNEI. The chain's CDR3 is CASSPKTGVDTEAFF. The DNA for the CDR3 is TGTGCCAGCAGCCCTAAGACAGGGGTGGACACTGAAGCTTTCTTT.

The rearrangement uses TRBV20-1 and TRBJ1-1; D possibly corresponds to TRBD1 (6 bases). V lost 1 base to trimming and J lost 4 bases, with 13 bases between them. The germline V gene encodes CDR1 DFQATT and CDR2 SNEGSKA (reference sequence). The CDR3 has 14 residues. The CDR3 DNA follows: TGCAGTGCTAGAGTGGGGGGCGGGAGCACTGAAGCTTTCTTT. This translates into CSARVGGGSTEAFF.

The chain is built from TRBV2 and TRBJ1-2; D ambiguous. There are 13 residues in the CDR3. Trimming removed 0 bases at V and 3 bases at J, with 5 bases between. Looked up from germline, CDR1 is SNHLY and CDR2 is FYNNEI. CDR3 bases: TGTGCCAGCAGTGAAGCCGGACACTATGGCTACACCTTC. This sequence encodes CASSEAGHYGYTF.

The rearrangement joins TRBV19 to TRBJ2-2, with D tentatively TRBD2 (6 bases). Trimming shortened V by 8 bases and J by 6 bases, and 16 bases separated the two germline ends. CDR1 LNHDA and CDR2 SQIVND come from the germline V gene (reference sequence). The CDR3 sequence is 14 residues long. The CDR3 sequence is CASRSGPGAGELFF. For the CDR3, the DNA is TGTGCCAGTCGCTCCGGACCGGGGGCCGGGGAGCTGTTTTTT.

The genes are TRBV6-2 or TRBV6-3 and TRBJ1-3, with 9 bases lining up with TRBD1. The V gene end was trimmed by 6 bases and the J gene end by 3 bases; junction bases not matched to a gene: 9. Looked up from germline, CDR1 is MNHEY and CDR2 is SVGEGT. There are 16 residues in the CDR3. The CDR3, as DNA: TGTGCCAGCAGCCTCAACACAGGGGGCAGTGGAAACACCATATATTTT. Translation gives CASSLNTGGSGNTIYF.

This clonotype was seen a few times. This chain uses TRBV29-1 with TRBJ2-7, with 13 positions matching TRBD2. V shed 6 bases, J shed 4 bases, and the junction held 3 bases outside the gene matches. Germline V gene data show CDR1 as SQVTM and CDR2 as ANQGSEA. The CDR3 spans 13 residues. The CDR3 loop is CSVQGLAGYEQYF. CDR3 DNA: TGCAGCGTCCAGGGACTAGCGGGGTACGAGCAGTACTTC.

There are many counts of this clonotype. This rearrangement joins TRBV7-9 to TRBJ2-5; 10 bases match TRBD1. This CDR3 is 17 amino acids long. Germline V CDR1 and CDR2: SEHNR, FQNEAQ (reference sequence). The V gene end was trimmed by 6 bases and the J gene end by 2 bases; junction bases not matched to a gene: 12. CDR3 residues: CASRPRQGARWQETQYF. CDR3 coding DNA: TGTGCCAGCAGACCGAGACAGGGGGCTCGTTGGCAAGAGACCCAGTACTTC.

This clonotype came up many times. This chain joins TRBV9 and TRBJ1-2; 7 bases map to TRBD1. The CDR3 totals 14 residues. Germline V lookup: CDR1 SGDLS, CDR2 YYNGEE. Trimming took 4 bases from V and 5 from J; bases not matched to a gene: 8. The CDR3 coding sequence is TGTGCCAGCAGCCCCGAAGGACAGGCTTATGGCTACACCTTC. It specifies CASSPEGQAYGYTF.

At least ten counts were recorded for this clonotype. The chain is built from TRBV24-1 and TRBJ2-4; 7 positions match TRBD1. The germline V gene encodes CDR1 KGHDR and CDR2 SFDVKD. The CDR3 totals 15 residues. J gave up 5 bases and V 4 bases, and 7 bases lay outside the gene matches. DNA for the CDR3: TGTGCCACCAGTGAGTCTACAGGGGCGGAAAACATTCAGTACTTC. It specifies CATSESTGAENIQYF.

This clonotype was seen at least ten times. The rearrangement uses TRBV2 and TRBJ2-5; D is possibly TRBD1 (5 bases). V was cut by 5 bases and J by 2 bases, with 6 bases left in between. CDR1 is SNHLY and CDR2 is FYNNEI in the germline V gene. The CDR3 has 12 amino acids. CDR3 protein: CASSTGQETQYF. The CDR3 DNA is TGTGCCAGCAGTACAGGTCAAGAGACCCAGTACTTC. The full variable domain, completed using reference TRBV2 and TRBJ2-5, is EPEVTQTPSHQVTQMGQEVILRCVPISNHLYFYWYRQILGQKVEFLVSFYNNEISEKSEIFDDQFSVERPDGSNFTLKIRSTKLEDSAMYFCASSTGQETQYFGPGTRLLVL.

The V call is TRBV9, the J call TRBJ2-7, with D perhaps matching TRBD1 (6 bases). This CDR3 is built from 14 residues. V gave up 3 bases and J gave up 3 bases, with 13 bases separating them. Germline-derived CDR1 and CDR2 are SGDLS and YYNGEE. CDR3 region: CASSAETGRYEQYF. CDR3 bases: TGTGCCAGCAGCGCCGAGACAGGTCGCTACGAGCAGTACTTC.

The rearrangement links TRBV3-1 to TRBJ1-3, with TRBD1 as a possible D gene (5 bases). CDR3 length: 17 amino acids. CDR1 LGHDT and CDR2 YNNKEL come from the germline V gene (reference sequence). Trimming took off 1 base at V and 1 base at J, with 14 bases between the two ends. The CDR3 region has the DNA TGTGCCAGCAGCCAAGGGTGGGGAGGGGATTCTGGAAACACCATATATTTT. Residues: CASSQGWGGDSGNTIYF.

This clonotype has a single count. This chain connects TRBV29-1 to TRBJ1-2; D is perhaps TRBD1 (6 bases). Trimming stripped 4 bases from V and 7 bases from J, with 16 bases between. Germline-derived CDR1 and CDR2 are SQVTM and ANQGSEA. The CDR3 has 13 residues. DNA for the CDR3: TGCAGCGTTGGGGGGGGCATTAGAGGTGGCTACACCTTC. This sequence encodes CSVGGGIRGGYTF.